The next 15 T cell receptor beta chains were all read from a single sample in a study of blood T cell repertoires in COVID-19. Measured with immunoSEQ multiplex PCR; TCRdb has only the in-frame clones, and not every one. The table shows roughly 350,000 clones, with roughly 86% occurring only once. The sample taken for sequencing was peripheral blood. The receptors here all came from a woman aged 70-85 years with COVID-19, enrolled during active disease.

This sequence joins TRBV10-3 and TRBJ1-1; no clear D. This CDR3 region has 14 residues. Germline V gene data show CDR1 as ENHRY and CDR2 as SYGVKD. The V and J ends lost 5 bases and 4 bases respectively, with 14 bases between them. The CDR3 reads CAISNARGSTEAFF. The DNA of the CDR3 is TGTGCCATCAGTAACGCTCGTGGGAGCACTGAAGCTTTCTTT.

The chain uses TRBV19 and TRBJ1-2; 9 bases map to TRBD1. Germline loops: CDR1 LNHDA, CDR2 SQIVND (reference sequence). With 3 bases clipped from V and 8 bases from J, the junction kept 10 bases outside the gene matches. The CDR3 spans 15 residues. CDR3: CASSMTAGQGYGYTF. The DNA of the CDR3 is TGTGCCAGTAGTATGACCGCGGGACAGGGCTACGGCTACACCTTC. Full variable domain (rest looked up from reference TRBV19 and TRBJ1-2): DGGITQSPKYLFRKEGQNVTLSCEQNLNHDAMYWYRQDPGQGLRLIYYSQIVNDFQKGDIAEGYSVSREKKESFPLTVTSAQKNPTAFYLCASSMTAGQGYGYTFGSGTRLTVV.

The chain joins TRBV18 to TRBJ1-1; TRBD1 agrees at 10 bases. Looked up from germline, CDR1 is KGHSH and CDR2 is LQKENI. The CDR3 consists of 15 residues. J lost 6 bases, V lost 5 bases, and 9 bases had no gene match. Written as DNA, the CDR3 is TGTGCCAGCTCATCAGGGACAGGGGAGCTGGCTGAAGCTTTCTTT. Encoded protein: CASSSGTGELAEAFF.

The chain combines TRBV5-1 with TRBJ1-4, with TRBD1 matching over 7 bases. Germline CDR1 SGHRS, CDR2 YFSETQ. The CDR3 has 14 residues. J lost 5 bases, V lost 4 bases, and 5 bases had no gene match. The CDR3 nucleotides are TGCGCCAGCAGCCAAGGGGGCGGGAATGAAAAACTGTTTTTT. Translated: CASSQGGGNEKLFF. Supplemented by reference TRBV5-1 and TRBJ1-4, the full variable domain reads KAGVTQTPRYLIKTRGQQVTLSCSPISGHRSVSWYQQTPGQGLQFLFEYFSETQRNKGNFPGRFSGRQFSNSRSEMNVSTLELGDSALYLCASSQGGGNEKLFFGSGTQLSVL.

The CDR3 protein is CASSLQGSYTF. The CDR3 DNA is TGTGCCAGCAGTTTACAGGGGAGCTACACCTTC. The gene calls are TRBV7-8 and TRBJ1-2; 7 bases align to TRBD1. J gave up 9 bases and V 6 bases, and 4 bases lay outside the gene matches. CDR1 is SGHVS and CDR2 is FQNEAQ in the germline V gene. This CDR3 comprises 11 residues.

This clone was seen once. The chain employs TRBV2 and TRBJ2-3, with 7 nucleotides matching TRBD2. The trim removed 5 bases at V and 2 bases at J, leaving 7 bases unmatched. Germline-derived CDR1 and CDR2 are SNHLY and FYNNEI. This CDR3 has 15 amino acids. CDR3 protein: CASSRQRGPTDTQYF. In DNA form, the CDR3 reads TGTGCCAGCAGTCGACAGCGGGGTCCCACAGATACGCAGTATTTT.

Here the CDR3 reads CSVSRGNTEAFF. The CDR3 nucleotides are TGCAGCGTTAGTAGAGGGAACACTGAAGCTTTCTTT. The chain employs TRBV29-1 and TRBJ1-1; no clear D. This CDR3 spans 12 amino acids. The V end was cut by 5 bases, the J end by 1 base, with 8 bases between. Germline CDR1 reads SQVTM; CDR2 reads ANQGSEA.

J is TRBJ2-7 and V is TRBV18, with D perhaps TRBD2 (7 bases). The germline gives CDR1 KGHSH, CDR2 LQKENI. This CDR3 is 17 amino acids long. The V end was cut by 3 bases, the J end by 0 bases, with 18 bases between. In nucleotides, the CDR3 is TGTGCCAGCTCACCCCGTGGGGGGGCCCCGAGCTCCTACGAGCAGTACTTC. It encodes CASSPRGGAPSSYEQYF.

J is TRBJ1-2 and V is TRBV28; 9 positions agree with TRBD1. Germline CDR1 and CDR2: MDHEN and SYDVKM. The CDR3 sequence is 14 residues long. The J segment lost 7 bases and the V segment lost 5 bases, leaving 8 bases of the junction unmatched. The CDR3 reads CASSLQGARSGYTF. The CDR3 bases are TGTGCCAGCAGTCTACAGGGGGCGAGAAGTGGCTACACCTTC.

The rearrangement uses TRBV19 and TRBJ1-6; D ambiguous. Per the germline V gene, CDR1 is LNHDA and CDR2 is SQIVND (reference sequence). Deletions cut 5 bases from V and 9 bases from J, with 14 bases between. The CDR3 consists of 14 residues. Here the CDR3 DNA reads TGTGCCAGTAGTTGGCAGACTTATGGTTCACCCCTCCACTTT. This encodes CASSWQTYGSPLHF.

This clone was observed once. This sequence joins TRBV5-1 and TRBJ2-3, with D perhaps matching TRBD2 (5 bases). The CDR3 loop spans 14 amino acids. The V gene lost 3 bases and the J gene lost 2 bases, with 10 bases spanning the gap. From germline, CDR1 is SGHRS and CDR2 YFSETQ. CDR3 sequence reads: CASSSSDSTDTQYF. The CDR3 DNA is TGCGCCAGCAGCTCATCGGACTCCACAGATACGCAGTATTTT.

V is TRBV4-1 and J is TRBJ2-7, with D perhaps matching TRBD2 (5 bases). The germline gives CDR1 MGHRA, CDR2 YSYEKL. V was shortened by 0 bases and J by 2 bases, with 11 bases between the two germline ends. The CDR3 loop spans 15 amino acids. The CDR3 sequence: CASSQEGGSAYEQYF. CDR3 bases: TGCGCCAGCAGCCAAGAGGGCGGGTCGGCCTACGAGCAGTACTTC.

This clone has more than one count but fewer than ten. The rearrangement uses TRBV9 and TRBJ2-5; TRBD1 might be the D (6 bases). Trimming pared 3 bases from V and 2 bases from J, leaving 14 bases between. The germline V gene has CDR1 SGDLS and CDR2 YYNGEE. This CDR3 contains 15 residues. CDR3 sequence reads: CASSATGNWQETQYF. For the CDR3, the DNA is TGTGCCAGCAGCGCCACAGGGAATTGGCAAGAGACCCAGTACTTC.

The V call is TRBV5-1, the J call TRBJ2-2; 9 bases match TRBD1. The CDR3 runs to 15 residues. Germline trimming cut 5 bases from V and 1 base from J; bases unmatched to any gene: 3. Germline CDR1 and CDR2: SGHRS and YFSETQ. The CDR3 sequence: CASSTGQGNTGELFF. Here the CDR3 DNA reads TGCGCCAGCAGTACGGGACAGGGGAACACCGGGGAGCTGTTTTTT.

The chain joins TRBV28 to TRBJ1-1; weak D call: TRBD1 (5 bases). Germline V CDR1 and CDR2: MDHEN, SYDVKM. The germline V and J ends were trimmed by 4 bases and 1 base, with 16 bases remaining between them. The CDR3 runs 16 residues. CDR3 residues: CASSSGGFGGNTEAFF. The DNA of the CDR3 is TGTGCCAGCAGTTCAGGAGGGTTTGGGGGGAACACTGAAGCTTTCTTT. The full variable domain, completed using reference TRBV28 and TRBJ1-1, is DVKVTQSSRYLVKRTGEKVFLECVQDMDHENMFWYRQDPGLGLRLIYFSYDVKMKEKGDIPEGYSVSREKKERFSLILESASTNQTSMYLCASSSGGFGGNTEAFFGQGTRLTVV.